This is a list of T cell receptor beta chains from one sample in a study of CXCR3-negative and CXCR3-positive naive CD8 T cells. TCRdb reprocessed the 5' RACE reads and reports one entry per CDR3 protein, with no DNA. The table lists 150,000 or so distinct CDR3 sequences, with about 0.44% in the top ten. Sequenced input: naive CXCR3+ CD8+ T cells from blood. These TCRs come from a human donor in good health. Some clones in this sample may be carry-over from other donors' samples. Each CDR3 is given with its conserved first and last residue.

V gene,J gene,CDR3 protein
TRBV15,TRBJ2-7,CATSRASAGEQYF
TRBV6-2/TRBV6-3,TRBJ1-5,CASTRGDRRQRSNQPQHF
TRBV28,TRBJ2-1,CASRDTGIIQVEQFF
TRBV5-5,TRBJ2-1,CASSLGKRGSHNEQFF
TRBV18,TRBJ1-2,CASSPWAGQDYTF
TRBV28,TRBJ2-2,CASSPGGAGELFF
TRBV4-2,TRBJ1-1,CASSHPRVQMNTEAFF
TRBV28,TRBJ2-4,CASHGGTKNIQYF
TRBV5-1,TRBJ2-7,CASSLATGENDYEQYF
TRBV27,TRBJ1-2,CASREGTVYGYTF
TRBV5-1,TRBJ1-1,CASNLTPRDMNTEAFF
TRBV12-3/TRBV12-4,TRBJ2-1,CASSSGLAVDEQFF
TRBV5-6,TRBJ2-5,CASSSGQMFQETQYF
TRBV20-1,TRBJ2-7,CSARGLSGPSYEQYF
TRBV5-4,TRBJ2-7,CASSWGLGLAGAVSYEQYF
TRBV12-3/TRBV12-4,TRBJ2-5,CASSNSGTDFVGETQYF
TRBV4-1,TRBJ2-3,CASSQLNTDTQYF
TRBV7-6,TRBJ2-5,CASSSMSGGPRYQETQYF
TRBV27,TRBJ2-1,CASSWAGVGSAYEQFF
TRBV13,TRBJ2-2,CASTRANTGELFF
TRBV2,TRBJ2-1,CASSAYRQLVHHNEQFF
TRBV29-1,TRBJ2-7,CSVVPGGTPIYEQYF
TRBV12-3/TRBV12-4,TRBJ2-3,CASSYNRASRKASTDTQYF
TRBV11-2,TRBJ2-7,CASSSPGQSSYEQYF
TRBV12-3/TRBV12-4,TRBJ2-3,CASSSGLVGVDTQYF
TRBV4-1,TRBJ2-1,CASSPDTGAALRNEQFF
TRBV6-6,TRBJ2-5,CASSSLTEGKETQYF
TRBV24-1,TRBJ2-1,CATSDTGTSGGLTSYNEQFF
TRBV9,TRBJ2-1,CASSYSHNEQFF
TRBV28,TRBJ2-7,CASSNGLAVYEQYF
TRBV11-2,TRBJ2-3,CASSFTTGEDTDTQYF
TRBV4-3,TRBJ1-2,CASSPRAGTNFGYTF
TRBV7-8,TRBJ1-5,CASSLPGLDQPQHF
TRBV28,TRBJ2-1,CASEKSGGYNEQFF
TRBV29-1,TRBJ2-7,CSVEDLSPDRPYEQYF
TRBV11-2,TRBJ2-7,CASSPGPAAYEQYF
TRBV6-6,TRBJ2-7,CASSYLDRGPSDYEQYF
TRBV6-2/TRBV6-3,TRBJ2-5,CASSYSPSAETQYF